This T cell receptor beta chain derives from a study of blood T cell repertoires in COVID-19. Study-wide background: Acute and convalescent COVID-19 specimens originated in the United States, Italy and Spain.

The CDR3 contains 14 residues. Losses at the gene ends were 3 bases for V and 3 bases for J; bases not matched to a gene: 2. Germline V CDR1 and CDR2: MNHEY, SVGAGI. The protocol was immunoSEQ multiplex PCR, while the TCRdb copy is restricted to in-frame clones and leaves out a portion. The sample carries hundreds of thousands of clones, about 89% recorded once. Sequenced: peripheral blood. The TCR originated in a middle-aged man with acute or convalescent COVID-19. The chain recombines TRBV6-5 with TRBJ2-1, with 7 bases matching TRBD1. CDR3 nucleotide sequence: TGTGCCAGCAGTTATCGACAGGGCTACAATGAGCAGTTCTTC. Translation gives CASSYRQGYNEQFF.